The T cell receptor (beta chain) described here comes from a study of CD8 T cells in Susac syndrome. V shed 6 bases, J shed 3 bases, and the junction held 5 bases outside the gene matches. CDR1 is GTSNPN and CDR2 is SVGIG in the germline V gene (reference sequence). This CDR3 contains 12 residues. Random hexamers served to reverse transcribe roughly 0.5 to 1 ug RNA. One entry per CDR3 protein, called by TCRdb with MiXCR from the immunoSEQ multiplex PCR reads. The table shows some 96,000 distinct CDR3 sequences, with around 94% occurring only once. Sequences were obtained from CD4+ T cells from PBMCs. V and J are TRBV30 and TRBJ2-7, with 7 bases matching TRBD2. The sequence derives from a human donor with Susac syndrome. The CDR3 here is CACHPGGYEQYF. The CDR3 DNA is TGTGCCTGCCATCCGGGGGGCTACGAGCAGTACTTC.